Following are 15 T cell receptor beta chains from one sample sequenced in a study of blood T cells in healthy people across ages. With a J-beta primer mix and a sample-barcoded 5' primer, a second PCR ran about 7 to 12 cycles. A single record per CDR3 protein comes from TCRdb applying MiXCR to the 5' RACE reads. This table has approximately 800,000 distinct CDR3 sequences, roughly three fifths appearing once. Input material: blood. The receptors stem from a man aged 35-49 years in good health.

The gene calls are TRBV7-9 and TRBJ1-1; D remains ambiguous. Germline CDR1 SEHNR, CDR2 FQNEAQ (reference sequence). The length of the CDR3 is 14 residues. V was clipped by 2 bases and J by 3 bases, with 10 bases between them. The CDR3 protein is CASSLWSGYTEAFF. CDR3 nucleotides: TGTGCCAGCAGCTTATGGAGCGGATACACTGAAGCTTTCTTT.

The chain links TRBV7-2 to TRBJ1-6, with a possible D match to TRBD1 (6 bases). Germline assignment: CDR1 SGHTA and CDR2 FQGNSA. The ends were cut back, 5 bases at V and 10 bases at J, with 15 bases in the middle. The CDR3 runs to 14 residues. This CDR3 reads CASSLNRVESPLHF. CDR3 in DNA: TGTGCCAGCAGCCTTAACAGGGTAGAGTCACCCCTCCACTTT. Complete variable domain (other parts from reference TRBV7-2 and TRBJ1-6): GAGVSQSPSNKVTEKGKDVELRCDPISGHTALYWYRQSLGQGLEFLIYFQGNSAPDKSGLPSDRFSAERTGGSVSTLTIQRTQQEDSAVYLCASSLNRVESPLHFGNGTRLTVT.

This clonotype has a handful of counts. The CDR3 DNA reads TGCGCCAGCAGCAACACCGGGACTAGCGGGAGCCAAGGACCCCCCAAGGAGACCCAGTACTTC. It specifies CASSNTGTSGSQGPPKETQYF. The chain uses TRBV5-1 and TRBJ2-5, with 14 bases matching TRBD2. Germline CDR1 reads SGHRS; CDR2 reads YFSETQ. CDR3 length: 21 residues. Losses at the gene ends were 4 bases for V and 5 bases for J; bases not matched to a gene: 22. The variable domain in full, completed from reference TRBV5-1 and TRBJ2-5, reads KAGVTQTPRYLIKTRGQQVTLSCSPISGHRSVSWYQQTPGQGLQFLFEYFSETQRNKGNFPGRFSGRQFSNSRSEMNVSTLELGDSALYLCASSNTGTSGSQGPPKETQYFGPGTRLLVL.

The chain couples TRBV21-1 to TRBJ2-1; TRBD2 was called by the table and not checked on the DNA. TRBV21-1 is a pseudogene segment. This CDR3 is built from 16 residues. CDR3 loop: CASTSTWGKAYNEQFF. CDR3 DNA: TGTGCCAGCACTAGCACGTGGGGAAAAGCCTACAATGAGCAGTTCTTC.

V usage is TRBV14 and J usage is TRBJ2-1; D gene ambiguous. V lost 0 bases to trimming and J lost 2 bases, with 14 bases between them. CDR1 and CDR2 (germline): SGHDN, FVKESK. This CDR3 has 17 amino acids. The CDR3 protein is CASSQELGRNPYNEQFF. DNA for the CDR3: TGTGCCAGCAGCCAAGAGTTAGGGCGGAACCCCTACAATGAGCAGTTCTTC.

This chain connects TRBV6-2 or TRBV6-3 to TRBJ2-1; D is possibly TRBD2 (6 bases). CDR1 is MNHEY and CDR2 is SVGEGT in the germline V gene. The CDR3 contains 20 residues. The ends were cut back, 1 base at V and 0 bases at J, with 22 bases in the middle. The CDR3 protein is CASSYWFQGGGVVSYNEQFF. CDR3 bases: TGTGCCAGCAGTTACTGGTTCCAGGGTGGAGGGGTTGTCTCCTACAATGAGCAGTTCTTC.

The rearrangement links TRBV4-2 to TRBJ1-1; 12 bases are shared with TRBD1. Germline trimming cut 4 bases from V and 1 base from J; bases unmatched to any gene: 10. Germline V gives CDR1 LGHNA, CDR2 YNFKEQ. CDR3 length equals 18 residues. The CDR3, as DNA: TGTGCCAGCAGCCTTACCCAGGGACAGGGGGCGGGGAACACTGAAGCTTTCTTT. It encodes CASSLTQGQGAGNTEAFF.

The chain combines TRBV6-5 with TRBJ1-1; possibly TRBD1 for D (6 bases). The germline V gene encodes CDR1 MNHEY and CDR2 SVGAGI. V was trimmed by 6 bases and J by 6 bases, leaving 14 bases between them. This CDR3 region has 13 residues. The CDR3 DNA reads TGTGCCAGCAGATCAACAGGGTCAGCTGAAGCTTTCTTT. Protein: CASRSTGSAEAFF.

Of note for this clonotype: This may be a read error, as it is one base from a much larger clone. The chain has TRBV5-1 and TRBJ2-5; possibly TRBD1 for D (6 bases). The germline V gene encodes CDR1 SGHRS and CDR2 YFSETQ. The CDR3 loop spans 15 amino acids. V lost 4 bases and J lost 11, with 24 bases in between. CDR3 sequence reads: CASSIGQTSMNEQYF. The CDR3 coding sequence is TGCGCCAGCAGCATCGGACAGACTTCTATGAATGAGCAGTACTTC.

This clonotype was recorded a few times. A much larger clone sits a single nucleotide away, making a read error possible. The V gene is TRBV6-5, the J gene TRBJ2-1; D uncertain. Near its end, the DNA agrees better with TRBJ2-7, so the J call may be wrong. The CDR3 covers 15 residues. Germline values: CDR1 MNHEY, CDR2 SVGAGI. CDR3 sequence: CASSYSLFSGNEQYF. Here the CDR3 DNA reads TGTGCCAGCAGTTACTCATTGTTTTCGGGCAATGAGCAGTACTTC.

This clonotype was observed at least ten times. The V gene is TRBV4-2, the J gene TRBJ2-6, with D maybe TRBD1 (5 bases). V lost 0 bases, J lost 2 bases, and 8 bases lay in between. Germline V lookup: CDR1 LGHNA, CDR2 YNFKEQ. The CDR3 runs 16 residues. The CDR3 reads CASSQEVGAGANVLTF. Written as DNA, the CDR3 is TGTGCCAGCAGCCAAGAAGTAGGGGCTGGGGCCAACGTCCTGACTTTC.

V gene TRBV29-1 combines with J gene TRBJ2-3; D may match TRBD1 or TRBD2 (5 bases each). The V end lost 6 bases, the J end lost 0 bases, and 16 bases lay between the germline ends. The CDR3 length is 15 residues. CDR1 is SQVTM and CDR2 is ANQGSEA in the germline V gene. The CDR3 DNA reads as TGCAGCGTGGGTCGTCGAGGGGATAGCACAGATACGCAGTATTTT. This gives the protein CSVGRRGDSTDTQYF.

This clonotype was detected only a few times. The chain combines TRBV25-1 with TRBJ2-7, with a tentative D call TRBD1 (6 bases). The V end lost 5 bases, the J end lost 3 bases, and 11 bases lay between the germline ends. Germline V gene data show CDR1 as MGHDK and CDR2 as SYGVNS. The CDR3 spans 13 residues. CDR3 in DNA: TGTGCCAGCAGTCAGCAGGGGTTCTACGAGCAGTACTTC. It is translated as CASSQQGFYEQYF.

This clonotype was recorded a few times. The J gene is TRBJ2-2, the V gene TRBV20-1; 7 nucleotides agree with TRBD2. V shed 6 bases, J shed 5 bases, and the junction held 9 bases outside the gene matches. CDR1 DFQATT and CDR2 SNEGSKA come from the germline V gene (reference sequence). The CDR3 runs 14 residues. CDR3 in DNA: TGCAGTGCCGCCCGGCGAGCGGGGACCGGGGAGCTGTTTTTT. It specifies CSAARRAGTGELFF.

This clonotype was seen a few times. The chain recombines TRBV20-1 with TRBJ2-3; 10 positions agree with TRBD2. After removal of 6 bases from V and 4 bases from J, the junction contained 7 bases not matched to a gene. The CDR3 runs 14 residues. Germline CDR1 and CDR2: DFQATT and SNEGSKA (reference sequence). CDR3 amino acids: CSALAGVGPDTQYF. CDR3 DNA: TGCAGTGCCCTAGCGGGAGTGGGACCAGATACGCAGTATTTT.